This T cell receptor (beta chain) was identified during a study of resident and recirculating memory T cells in vitiligo. Study-level points and caveats: No single dominant TCR clone appeared; lesion clonality varied.

Here immunoSEQ multiplex PCR was the method, and the copy in TCRdb shows in-frame clones only, minus some. Counted here are 70,000 to 75,000 clones, approximately 90% occurring once; the ten biggest clones make up over 4%. The germline V gene encodes CDR1 MNHNS and CDR2 SASEGT. Trimming cost V 7 bases and J 0 bases, with 13 bases left between them. This CDR3 has 15 residues. As concerns this clone: What it recognizes is unknown.

This chain uses TRBV6-1 with TRBJ1-3; perhaps TRBD1 as D (5 bases). This TCR came from a male donor with vitiligo. Sequencing was done on a sample of blood. CDR3 loop: CASKTGLSSGNTIYF. The CDR3 bases are TGTGCCAGCAAGACGGGACTGAGCTCTGGAAACACCATATATTTT.